Detailed here is one TCR beta chain. The antigen remains undetermined. The table came from immunoSEQ multiplex PCR; TCRdb's copy has only in-frame clones and leaves some out. The data hold roughly 300,000 clones, with 76% observed a single time. This sample is part of a study of cytotoxic CD8 clonotypes in ibrutinib-treated CLL. Study-wide background: After median 68 months, approximately 14 stayed in remission, some 12 progressed; responses roughly 24 partial, 2 complete. Sample averages reached 250,000 to 300,000 productive templates and 94,082 productive rearrangements. Broader study findings: Contraction or stability on treatment characterized the public clonotypes, which were uncommon.

Trimming removed 0 bases from V and 3 bases from J; junction bases left unmatched: 9. Per the germline V gene, CDR1 is SGHRS and CDR2 is YFSETQ. The CDR3 is 17 residues long. The chain combines TRBV5-1 with TRBJ2-3; 8 bases fit TRBD2. Sequences were derived from PBMCs, sampled at disease progression, from a patient treated with ibrutinib. This sequence originates from a human donor with chronic lymphocytic leukemia. CDR3 coding DNA: TGCGCCAGCAGCTTGGCCGTCGGGAGGGCGGGGACAGATACGCAGTATTTT. This sequence encodes CASSLAVGRAGTDTQYF.